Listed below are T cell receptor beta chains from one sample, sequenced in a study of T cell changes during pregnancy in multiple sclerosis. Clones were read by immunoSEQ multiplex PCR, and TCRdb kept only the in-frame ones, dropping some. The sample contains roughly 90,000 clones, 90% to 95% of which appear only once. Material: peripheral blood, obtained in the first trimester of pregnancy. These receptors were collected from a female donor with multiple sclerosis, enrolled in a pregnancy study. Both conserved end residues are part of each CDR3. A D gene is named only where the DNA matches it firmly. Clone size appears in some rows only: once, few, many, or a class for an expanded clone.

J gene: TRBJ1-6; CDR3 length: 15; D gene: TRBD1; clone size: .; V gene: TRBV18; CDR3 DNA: TGTGCCAGCTCACCTGGACAGGGGTATAATTCACCCCTCCACTTT; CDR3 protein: CASSPGQGYNSPLHF
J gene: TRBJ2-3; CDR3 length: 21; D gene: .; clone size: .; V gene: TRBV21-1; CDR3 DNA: TGTGCCAGCAGCAAAGGGAACGCCGGAGCCACCCAAGGACTAGCGGGGGGAGGGGAATATTTT; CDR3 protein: CASSKGNAGATQGLAGGGEYF
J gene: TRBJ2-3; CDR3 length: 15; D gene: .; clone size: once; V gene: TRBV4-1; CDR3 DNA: TGCGCCAGCAGCCAAGGACTAGTCTACACAGATACGCAGTATTTT; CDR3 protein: CASSQGLVYTDTQYF
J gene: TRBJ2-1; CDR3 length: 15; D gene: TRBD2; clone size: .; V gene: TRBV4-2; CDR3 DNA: TGTGCCAGCAGCCCGCGGGGGGATTCCTACAATGAGCAGTTCTTC; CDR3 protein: CASSPRGDSYNEQFF
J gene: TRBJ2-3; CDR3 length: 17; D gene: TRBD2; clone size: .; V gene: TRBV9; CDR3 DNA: TGTGCCAGCAGCCCCAGGGACTACCTATATAGCACAGATACGCAGTATTTT; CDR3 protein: CASSPRDYLYSTDTQYF
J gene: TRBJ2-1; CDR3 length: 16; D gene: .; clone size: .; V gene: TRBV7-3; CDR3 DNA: TGTGCCAGCAGCTTGCACCTTGCACTCTCCTACAATGAGCAGTTCTTC; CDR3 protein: CASSLHLALSYNEQFF
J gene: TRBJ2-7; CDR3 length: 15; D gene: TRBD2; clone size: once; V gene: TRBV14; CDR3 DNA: TGTGCCAGCAGCCAGACTAGCGGAGACAACTACGAGCAGTACTTC; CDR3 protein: CASSQTSGDNYEQYF
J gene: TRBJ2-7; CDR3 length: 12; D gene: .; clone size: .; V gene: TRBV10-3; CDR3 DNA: TGTGCCATCAGTGAGTCCCCAGGCAAACGGTACTTC; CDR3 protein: CAISESPGKRYF
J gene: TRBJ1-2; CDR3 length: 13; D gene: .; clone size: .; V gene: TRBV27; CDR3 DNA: TGTGCCACCAAAGACGACAGAAACTATGGCTACACCTTC; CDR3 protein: CATKDDRNYGYTF
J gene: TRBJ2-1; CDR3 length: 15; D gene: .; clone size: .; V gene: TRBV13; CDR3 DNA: TGTGCCAGCAGCTTACCCGGGATCTACAACAATGAGCAGTTCTTC; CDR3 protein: CASSLPGIYNNEQFF
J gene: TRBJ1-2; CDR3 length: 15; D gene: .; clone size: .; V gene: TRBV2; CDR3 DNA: TGTGCCAGCATAAGAGAACCAACAGGGTTAGATGGCTACACCTTC; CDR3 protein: CASIREPTGLDGYTF
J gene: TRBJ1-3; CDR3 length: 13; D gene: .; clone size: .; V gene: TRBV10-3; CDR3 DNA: TGTGCCACCCGACCAGACGCGGAGGACACCATATATTTT; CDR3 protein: CATRPDAEDTIYF
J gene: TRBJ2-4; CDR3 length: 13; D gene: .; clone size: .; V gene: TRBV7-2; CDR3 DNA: TGTGCCAGCAGCTTAGGCCAGAAAAACATTCAGTACTTC; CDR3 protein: CASSLGQKNIQYF
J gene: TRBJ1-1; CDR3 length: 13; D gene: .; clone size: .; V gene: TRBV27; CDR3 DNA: TGTGCCAGCAGTCTCCAGGGAAACACTGAAGCTTTCTTT; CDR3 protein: CASSLQGNTEAFF
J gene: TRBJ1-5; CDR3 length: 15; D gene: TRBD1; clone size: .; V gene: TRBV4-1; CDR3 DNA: TGCGCCAGCAGCCAAGATCCAGGGGGCCTTCAGCCCCAGCATTTT; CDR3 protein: CASSQDPGGLQPQHF
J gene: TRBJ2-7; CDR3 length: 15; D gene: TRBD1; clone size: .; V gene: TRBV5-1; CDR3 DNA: TGCGCCAGCAGCGAACCGGGACAGGGTGCCTACGAGCAGTACTTC; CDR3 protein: CASSEPGQGAYEQYF
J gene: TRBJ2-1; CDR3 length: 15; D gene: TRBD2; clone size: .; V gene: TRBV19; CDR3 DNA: TGTGCCAGTAGTGAGCGGGACCTGCGCTACAATGAGCAGTTCTTC; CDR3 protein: CASSERDLRYNEQFF
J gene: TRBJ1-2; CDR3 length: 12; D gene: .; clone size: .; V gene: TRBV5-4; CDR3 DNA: TGTGCCAGCAGTCTGACAGATTATGGCTACACCTTC; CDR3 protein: CASSLTDYGYTF
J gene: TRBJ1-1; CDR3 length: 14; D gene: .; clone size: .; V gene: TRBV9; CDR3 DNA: TGTGCCAGCAGCGTAATCCCAGAAAACACTGAAGCTTTCTTT; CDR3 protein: CASSVIPENTEAFF
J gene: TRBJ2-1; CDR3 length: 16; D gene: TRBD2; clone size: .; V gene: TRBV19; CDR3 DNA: TGTGCCAGTAGTGTTGTGGGGGGGAGCTCCTACAATGAGCAGTTCTTC; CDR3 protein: CASSVVGGSSYNEQFF
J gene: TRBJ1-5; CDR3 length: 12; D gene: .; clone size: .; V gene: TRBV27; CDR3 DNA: TGTGCCAGCAGTTTCGCGCAGGGGCCCCAGCATTTT; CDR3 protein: CASSFAQGPQHF
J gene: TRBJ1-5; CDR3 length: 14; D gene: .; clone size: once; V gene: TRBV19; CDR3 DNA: TGTGCCAGTAGTATGTACCAGGGGACTCAGCCCCAGCATTTT; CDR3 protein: CASSMYQGTQPQHF
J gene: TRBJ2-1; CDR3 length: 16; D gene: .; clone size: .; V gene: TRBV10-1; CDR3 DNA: TGCGCCAGCAGTGCCTCGGAGCGGGTACGCTACAATGAGCAGTTCTTC; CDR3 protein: CASSASERVRYNEQFF
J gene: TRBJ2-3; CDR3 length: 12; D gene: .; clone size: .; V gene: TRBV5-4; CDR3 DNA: TGTGCCAGCAGCTCGCGGTCGGATACGCAGTATTTT; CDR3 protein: CASSSRSDTQYF
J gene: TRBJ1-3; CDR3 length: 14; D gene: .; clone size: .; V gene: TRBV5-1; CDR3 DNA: TGCGCCAGCAGCTTATCAGGGATCGGAAACACCATATATTTT; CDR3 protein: CASSLSGIGNTIYF
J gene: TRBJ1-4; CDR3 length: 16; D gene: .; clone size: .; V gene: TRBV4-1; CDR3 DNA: TGCGCCAGCAGCCAAGAACAGGCAGGGTCAAATGAAAAACTGTTTTTT; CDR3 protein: CASSQEQAGSNEKLFF
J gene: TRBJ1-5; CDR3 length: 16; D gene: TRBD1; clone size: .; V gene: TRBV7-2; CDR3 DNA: TGTGCCAGCAGCTACACCGGGACAGGGGGCGGTCAGCCCCAGCATTTT; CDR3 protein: CASSYTGTGGGQPQHF
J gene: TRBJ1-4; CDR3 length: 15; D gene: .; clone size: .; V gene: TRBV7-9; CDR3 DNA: TGTGCCAGCACCCTACCCCGGGGGAGTAATGAAAAACTGTTTTTT; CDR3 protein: CASTLPRGSNEKLFF
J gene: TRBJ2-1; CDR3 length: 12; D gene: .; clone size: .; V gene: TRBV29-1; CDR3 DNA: TGCAGCGTTTACGGCTCCTACAATGAGCAGTTCTTC; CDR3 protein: CSVYGSYNEQFF